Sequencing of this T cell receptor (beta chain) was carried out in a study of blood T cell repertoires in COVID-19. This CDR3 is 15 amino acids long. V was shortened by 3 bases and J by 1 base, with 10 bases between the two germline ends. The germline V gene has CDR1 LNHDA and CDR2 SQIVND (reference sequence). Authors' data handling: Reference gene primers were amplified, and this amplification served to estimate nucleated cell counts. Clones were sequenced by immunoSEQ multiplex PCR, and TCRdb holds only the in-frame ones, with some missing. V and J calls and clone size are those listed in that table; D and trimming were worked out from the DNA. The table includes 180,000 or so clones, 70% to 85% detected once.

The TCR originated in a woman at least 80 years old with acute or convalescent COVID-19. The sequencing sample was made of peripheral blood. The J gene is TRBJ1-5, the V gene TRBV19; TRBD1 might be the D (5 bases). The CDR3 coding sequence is TGTGCCAGTAGTATCCGAGACAGAAGCAATCAGCCCCAGCATTTT. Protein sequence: CASSIRDRSNQPQHF. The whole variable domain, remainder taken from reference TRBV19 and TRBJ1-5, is DGGITQSPKYLFRKEGQNVTLSCEQNLNHDAMYWYRQDPGQGLRLIYYSQIVNDFQKGDIAEGYSVSREKKESFPLTVTSAQKNPTAFYLCASSIRDRSNQPQHFGDGTRLSIL.